A selection of T cell receptor beta chains follows, all from one sample in a study of blood T cell repertoires in COVID-19. The data were produced by immunoSEQ multiplex PCR, yet TCRdb's version contains in-frame clones alone and is incomplete. The table has approximately 31,000 clones, around nine tenths seen once. Sequencing used peripheral blood. These TCRs come from a human donor with active COVID-19. The donor label of this sample is uncertain. Each CDR3 is given with its conserved first and last residue. A D gene is named only where the DNA matches it firmly. For some rows the clone size is stated as once, few or many, or as a class when expanded; others skip it.

clone_size,v_call,d_call,j_call,cdr3_nt,cdr3_aa
-,TRBV28,TRBD2,TRBJ2-3,TGTGCCAGCAGTTCCTCCGGGACTAGCGGCACAGATACGCAGTATTTT,CASSSSGTSGTDTQYF
-,TRBV5-4,-,TRBJ1-5,TGTGCCAGCAGCTTGGATGGGGGCCAGCCCCAGCATTTT,CASSLDGGQPQHF
-,TRBV21-1,-,TRBJ1-1,TGTGCCAGCAGCAGGCAGGGAGGGACTGAAGCTTTCTTT,CASSRQGGTEAFF
-,TRBV19,-,TRBJ1-2,TGTGCCAGTACCGGATACGGACGGGGGTTATACGGCTACACCTTC,CASTGYGRGLYGYTF
-,TRBV13,TRBD2,TRBJ2-7,TGTGCCAGCAGCTCCACTAGCGGGGGGCCCTTGGGGCAGTACTTC,CASSSTSGGPLGQYF
-,TRBV6-2/TRBV6-3,TRBD2,TRBJ2-7,TGTGCCAGCAGTTACTGGCGGGGGGACCCTCGGGAGCAGTACTTC,CASSYWRGDPREQYF
-,TRBV6-1,-,TRBJ1-2,TGTGCCAGCAGTGATGCAGGGCGAGGTAACTATGGCTACACCTTC,CASSDAGRGNYGYTF
-,TRBV10-2,TRBD2,TRBJ2-7,TGCGCCAGCAAAGCCGGGACTAGCGTTCTCGAGCAGTACTTC,CASKAGTSVLEQYF
-,TRBV27,-,TRBJ1-3,TGTGCCAGCAGTTTGGTTAGTGGAAACACCATATATTTT,CASSLVSGNTIYF
-,TRBV16,TRBD1,TRBJ2-7,TGTGCCAGCAGCCGGACAGGGGGCTTCTACGAGCAGTACTTC,CASSRTGGFYEQYF
-,TRBV29-1,-,TRBJ1-1,TGCAGCGTCGAGCCGAGTTCCGAAGCTTTCTTT,CSVEPSSEAFF
-,TRBV10-2,TRBD2,TRBJ2-7,TGCGCCAGCAGTGAGGGGACTAGTTACGAGCAGTACTTC,CASSEGTSYEQYF
-,TRBV19,-,TRBJ1-2,TGTGCCAGTAGTGGTCAGGGGATCGGCTATGGCTACACCTTC,CASSGQGIGYGYTF
-,TRBV3-1/TRBV3-2,-,TRBJ1-1,TGTGCCAGCAGCCAAGACAGGGGAATGAACACTGAAGCTTTCTTT,CASSQDRGMNTEAFF
-,TRBV7-9,TRBD2,TRBJ2-7,TGTGCCAGCAGCTTAGGCCGACTAGCGGGGGCCTACGAGCAGTACTTC,CASSLGRLAGAYEQYF
-,TRBV6-5,TRBD1,TRBJ2-7,TGTGCCAGCAGAGCTGGGACAGGGAACTCCTACGAGCAGTACTTC,CASRAGTGNSYEQYF
-,TRBV9,TRBD2,TRBJ2-1,TGTGCCAGCAGCCTCGGGGTAGCGGGGGGCAATGAGCAGTTCTTC,CASSLGVAGGNEQFF
-,TRBV18,-,TRBJ1-6,TGTGCCAGCTCACCAACAGGAAGACCCTCCTATAATTCACCCCTCCACTTT,CASSPTGRPSYNSPLHF
-,TRBV4-1,TRBD2,TRBJ2-5,TGCGCCAGCAGCCAAGCCTTAGCGGGGGGCCAAGAGACCCAGTACTTC,CASSQALAGGQETQYF
once,TRBV5-1,-,TRBJ1-2,TGCGCCAGCAGCTTGGAGGTCGGCAGGACTGATGGCTACACCTTC,CASSLEVGRTDGYTF
-,TRBV7-9,TRBD1,TRBJ1-5,TGTGCCAGCAGCGGACAGGGCATTTCTCAGCCCCAGCATTTT,CASSGQGISQPQHF
-,TRBV10-3,TRBD1,TRBJ2-7,TGTGCCATCAGCGGTTCCCAGGGGGCAGCCTACGAGCAGTACTTC,CAISGSQGAAYEQYF